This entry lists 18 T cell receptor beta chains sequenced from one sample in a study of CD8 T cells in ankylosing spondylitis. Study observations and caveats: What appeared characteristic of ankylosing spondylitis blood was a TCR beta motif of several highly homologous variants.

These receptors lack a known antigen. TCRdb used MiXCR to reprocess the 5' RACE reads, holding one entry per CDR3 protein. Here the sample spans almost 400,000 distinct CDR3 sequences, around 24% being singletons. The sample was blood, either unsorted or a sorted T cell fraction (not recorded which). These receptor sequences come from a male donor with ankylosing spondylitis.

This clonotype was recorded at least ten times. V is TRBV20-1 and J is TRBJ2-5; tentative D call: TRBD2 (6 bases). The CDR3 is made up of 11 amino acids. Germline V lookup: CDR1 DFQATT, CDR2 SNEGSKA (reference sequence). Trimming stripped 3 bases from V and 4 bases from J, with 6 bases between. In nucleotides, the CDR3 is TGCAGTGCTAGCGGGGGAGAGACCCAGTACTTC. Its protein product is CSASGGETQYF.

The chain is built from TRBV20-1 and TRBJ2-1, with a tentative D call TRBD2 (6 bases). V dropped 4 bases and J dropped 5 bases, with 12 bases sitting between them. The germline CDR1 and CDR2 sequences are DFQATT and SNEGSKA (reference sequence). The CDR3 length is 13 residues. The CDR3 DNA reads TGCAGTGCTAAGGGACTGGCGAACAATGAGCAGTTCTTC. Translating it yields CSAKGLANNEQFF.

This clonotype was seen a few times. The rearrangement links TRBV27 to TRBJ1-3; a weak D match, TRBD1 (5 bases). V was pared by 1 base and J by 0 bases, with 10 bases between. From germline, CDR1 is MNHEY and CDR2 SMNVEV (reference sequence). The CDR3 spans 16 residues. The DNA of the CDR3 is TGTGCCAGCAGTTTATTCGGGACGAGCTCTGGAAACACCATATATTTT. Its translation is CASSLFGTSSGNTIYF.

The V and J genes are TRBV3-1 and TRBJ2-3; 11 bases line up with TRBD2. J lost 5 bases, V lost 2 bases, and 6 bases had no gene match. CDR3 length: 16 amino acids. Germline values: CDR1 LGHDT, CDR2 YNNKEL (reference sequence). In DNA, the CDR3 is TGTGCCAGCAGCCAAACCCTAGCGGGAGGCGGAGATACGCAGTATTTT. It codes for CASSQTLAGGGDTQYF.

The CDR3 here is CASSPRVYSGADTQYF. As DNA, the CDR3 is TGTGCCAGCAGCCCTAGAGTGTATAGCGGGGCGGATACGCAGTATTTT. The gene calls are TRBV7-2 and TRBJ2-3; 8 bases are shared with TRBD2. Germline V gives CDR1 SGHTA, CDR2 FQGNSA. CDR3 length: 16 residues. Unmatched junction bases numbered 13, after V lost 5 bases and J lost 6 bases.

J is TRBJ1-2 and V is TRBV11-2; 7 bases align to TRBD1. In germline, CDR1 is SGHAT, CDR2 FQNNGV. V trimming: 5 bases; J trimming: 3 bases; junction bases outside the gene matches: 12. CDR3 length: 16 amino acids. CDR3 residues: CASSPRTVTGDYGYTF. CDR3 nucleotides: TGTGCCAGCAGCCCACGGACAGTCACAGGGGACTATGGCTACACCTTC.

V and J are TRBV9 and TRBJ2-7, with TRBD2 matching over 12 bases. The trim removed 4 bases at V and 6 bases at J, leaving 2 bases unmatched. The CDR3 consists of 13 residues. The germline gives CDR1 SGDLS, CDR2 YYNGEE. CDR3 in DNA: TGTGCCAGCAGCCGGACTAGCGGGACCGAGCAGTACTTC. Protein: CASSRTSGTEQYF.

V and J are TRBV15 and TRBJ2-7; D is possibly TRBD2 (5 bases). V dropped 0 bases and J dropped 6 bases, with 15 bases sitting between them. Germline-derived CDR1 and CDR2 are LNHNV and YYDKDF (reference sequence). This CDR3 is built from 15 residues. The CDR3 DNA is TGTGCCACCAGCAGAGATCTCCAGAGCGGCGGCGAGCAGTACTTC. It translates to CATSRDLQSGGEQYF.

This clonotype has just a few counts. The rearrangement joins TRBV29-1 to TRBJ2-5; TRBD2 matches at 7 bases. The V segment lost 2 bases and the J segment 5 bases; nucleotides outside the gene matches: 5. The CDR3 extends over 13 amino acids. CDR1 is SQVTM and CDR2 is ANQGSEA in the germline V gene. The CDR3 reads CSVEIQGGETQYF. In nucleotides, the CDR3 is TGCAGCGTTGAAATCCAGGGAGGGGAGACCCAGTACTTC.

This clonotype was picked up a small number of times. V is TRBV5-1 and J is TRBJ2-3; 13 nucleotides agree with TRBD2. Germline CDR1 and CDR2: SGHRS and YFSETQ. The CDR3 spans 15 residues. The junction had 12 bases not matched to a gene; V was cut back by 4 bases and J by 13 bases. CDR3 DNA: TGCGCCAGCAGCCGGACTAGCGGGAGCCTCCTTCAGGAGTATTTT. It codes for CASSRTSGSLLQEYF.

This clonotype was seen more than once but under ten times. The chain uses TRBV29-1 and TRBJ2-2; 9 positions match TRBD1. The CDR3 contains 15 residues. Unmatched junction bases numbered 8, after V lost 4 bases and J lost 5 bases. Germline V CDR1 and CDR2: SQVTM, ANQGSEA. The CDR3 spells CSVGGGQGYTGELFF. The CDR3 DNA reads TGCAGCGTTGGTGGGGGACAGGGTTATACCGGGGAGCTGTTTTTT.

The CDR3 DNA sequence: TGTGCCTGGAGTGTAAAGGGGCCCTACAATGAGCAGTTCTTC. Protein product: CAWSVKGPYNEQFF. The chain links TRBV30 to TRBJ2-1; tentative D call: TRBD1 (5 bases). Germline V CDR1 and CDR2: GTSNPN, SVGIG (reference sequence). Deletions cut 0 bases from V and 2 bases from J, with 8 bases between. This CDR3 region has 14 residues.

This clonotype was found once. CDR3: CATRQGSETQYF. DNA of the CDR3: TGTGCCACGAGACAGGGTTCGGAGACCCAGTACTTC. The V and J genes are TRBV10-3 and TRBJ2-5; TRBD1 agrees at 7 bases. CDR1 ENHRY and CDR2 SYGVKD come from the germline V gene. The trim removed 10 bases at V and 5 bases at J, leaving 7 bases unmatched. CDR3 length equals 12 residues.

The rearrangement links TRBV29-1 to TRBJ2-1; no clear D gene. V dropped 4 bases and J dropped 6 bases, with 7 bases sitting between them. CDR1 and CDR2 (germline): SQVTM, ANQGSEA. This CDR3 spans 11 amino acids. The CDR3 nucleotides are TGCAGCGTTGTACTGCCCAATGAGCAGTTCTTC. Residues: CSVVLPNEQFF.

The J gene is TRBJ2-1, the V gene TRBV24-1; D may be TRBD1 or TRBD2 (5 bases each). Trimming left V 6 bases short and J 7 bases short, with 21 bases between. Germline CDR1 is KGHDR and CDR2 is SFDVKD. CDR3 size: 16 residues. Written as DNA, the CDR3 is TGTGCCACCAGTAAATGGGGGATACGTACCTTGAATGAGCAGTTCTTC. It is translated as CATSKWGIRTLNEQFF.

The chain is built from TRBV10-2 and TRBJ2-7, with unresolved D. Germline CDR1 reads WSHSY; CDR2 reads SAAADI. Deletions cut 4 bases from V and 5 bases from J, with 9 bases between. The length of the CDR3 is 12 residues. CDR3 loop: CASSGTPDEQYF. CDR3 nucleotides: TGCGCCAGCAGTGGGACCCCCGACGAGCAGTACTTC.

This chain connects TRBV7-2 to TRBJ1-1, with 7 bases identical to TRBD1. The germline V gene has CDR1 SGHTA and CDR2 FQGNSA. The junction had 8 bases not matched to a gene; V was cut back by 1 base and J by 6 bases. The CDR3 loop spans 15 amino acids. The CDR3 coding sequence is TGTGCCAGCAGCTTAGAAGTCAACAGGGGAGCTGAAGCTTTCTTT. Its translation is CASSLEVNRGAEAFF.

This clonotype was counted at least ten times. CDR3 sequence: CASRKDTHEQYF. CDR3 sequence (DNA): TGTGCCAGCAGGAAGGACACCCACGAGCAGTACTTC. This chain uses TRBV6-1 with TRBJ2-7; the D gene is possibly TRBD1 (5 bases). This CDR3 comprises 12 residues. Germline CDR1 MNHNS, CDR2 SASEGT. V lost 6 bases, J lost 5 bases, and 11 bases lay in between.